Each of the 18 T cell receptor beta chains below was sequenced from the same sample in a study of tumor-infiltrating lymphocytes in primary liver carcinoma. From roughly 0.5 ug total RNA, TCR beta cDNA was generated with a primer in the constant region. Libraries of TCR beta came from three nested multiplex PCR rounds with slightly modified ARM-PCR. Both of the initial two PCR rounds ran for about 11 cycles and employed TRBV1-TRBV30 forward primers alongside a C-beta reverse primer. TCRdb independently ran MiXCR on the multiplex PCR reads; one entry per CDR3 protein. Seen here are approximately 330,000 distinct CDR3 sequences, roughly two thirds observed once, and the top ten hold about 6%. Unsorted whole blood yielded the blood RNA, and germline DNA was also extracted. The sequencing input was peripheral blood. These receptors were taken from a man aged 35-49 years with primary liver carcinoma and hepatitis B virus infection.

This clonotype is a singleton in its sample. A much larger clone differs by one base, so this may be a read error. J is TRBJ1-6 and V is TRBV10-3; TRBD1 agrees at 9 bases. This CDR3 region has 13 residues. Germline V gene lookup returns CDR1 ENHRY and CDR2 SYGVKD. CDR3 nucleotide sequence: TGTGTCATCAGAAGACAGGGGGATTCACCCCTCCACTTT. Its translation: CVIRRQGDSPLHF.

For this clonotype: This may stem from a read error, because a much larger clone lies one nucleotide away. This sequence joins TRBV4-1 and TRBJ1-5; 7 nucleotides line up with TRBD1. The CDR3 extends over 16 amino acids. Germline V gene data show CDR1 as MGHRA and CDR2 as YSYEKL. CDR3 protein: CASSQDDRTGNEPQHF. The CDR3 coding sequence is TGCGCCAGCAGCCAAGATGATCGGACAGGCAATGAGCCCCAGCATTTT.

As regards this clonotype: Germline and junction disagree at one end, which may indicate a read error. The chain has TRBV11-3 and TRBJ2-1; TRBD1 agrees at 7 bases. The germline V gene encodes CDR1 SGHNT and CDR2 YENEEA. The CDR3 length is 14 residues. CDR3 DNA sequence: TGTGCCAGCAACTTAGGGGTGACAGGGAGTGAGCAGTTCTTC. Translated, it gives CASNLGVTGSEQFF.

This clonotype was observed at least ten times. V gene TRBV11-2 combines with J gene TRBJ2-1, with D perhaps TRBD1 (6 bases). The V gene's germline CDR1 is SGHAT and CDR2 FQNNGV. V was trimmed by 5 bases and J by 10 bases, leaving 18 bases between them. This CDR3 region has 14 residues. This CDR3 is CASSLRPTGTEQFF. CDR3 bases: TGTGCCAGCAGCCTTCGACCGACAGGCACCGAGCAGTTCTTC.

As concerns this clonotype: A much larger clone lies a single base off, so this may be a read error. The chain is built from TRBV6-2 or TRBV6-3 and TRBJ1-5; unclear D gene. The CDR3 is made up of 13 amino acids. V dropped 6 bases and J dropped 3 bases, with 9 bases sitting between them. CDR1 MNHEY and CDR2 SVGEGT come from the germline V gene. This chain's CDR3 is CASRLRVNQPQHF. The DNA of the CDR3 is TGTGCCAGCAGACTGCGGGTCAATCAGCCCCAGCATTTT.

This clonotype was seen repeatedly, ten times or more. This chain links TRBV11-2 with TRBJ2-1; 16 bases align to TRBD2. V dropped 4 bases and J dropped 3; count of bases not matched to a gene: 9. The CDR3 sequence is 19 residues long. CDR1 and CDR2 (germline): SGHAT, FQNNGV. CDR3 loop: CASSWPGLAGGQGYNEQFF. The CDR3 DNA follows: TGTGCCAGCAGCTGGCCGGGACTAGCGGGAGGGCAGGGCTACAATGAGCAGTTCTTC.

This sequence joins TRBV13 and TRBJ1-1; no clear D. The CDR3 is 12 residues long. Looked up from germline, CDR1 is PRHDT and CDR2 is FYEKMQ (reference sequence). Trimming left V 8 bases short and J 2 bases short, with 9 bases between. In nucleotides, the CDR3 is TGTGCCAGCGGCTCCTACAACACTGAAGCTTTCTTT. It specifies CASGSYNTEAFF. The full variable domain, rest sourced from reference TRBV13 and TRBJ1-1, is AAGVIQSPRHLIKEKRETATLKCYPIPRHDTVYWYQQGPGQDPQFLISFYEKMQSDKGSIPDRFSAQQFSDYHSELNMSSLELGDSALYFCASGSYNTEAFFGQGTRLTVV.

In regard to this clonotype: It may be a read error: a sequence one base away is much more abundant. This chain connects TRBV6-5 to TRBJ1-5; D perhaps matches TRBD1 (5 bases). V shed 7 bases and J shed 3 bases, with 19 bases lying between them. The CDR3 length is 16 residues. CDR1 and CDR2 (germline): MNHEY, SVGAGI. CDR3 coding DNA: TGTGCCAGCAACCCCTTGGCAGGGCTCACCAATCAGCCCCAGCATTTT. This codes for CASNPLAGLTNQPQHF.

Worth noting for this clonotype: One end of the junction is discordant with germline, which a read error may explain. The chain carries TRBV11-2 and TRBJ2-7, with unresolved D. Germline V lookup: CDR1 SGHAT, CDR2 FQNNGV. The CDR3 is 15 residues long. Here the CDR3 DNA reads TGTGCCAGCAACTTAGGCACTAAGCTAACCTACGAGCAGTACTTC. Encoded protein: CASNLGTKLTYEQYF. Full variable domain (rest looked up from reference TRBV11-2 and TRBJ2-7): EAGVAQSPRYKIIEKRQSVAFWCNPISGHATLYWYQQILGQGPKLLIQFQNNGVVDDSQLPKDRFSAERLKGVDSTLKIQPAKLEDSAVYLCASNLGTKLTYEQYFGPGTRLTVT.

As to this clonotype: Given the absence of the conserved phenylalanine or tryptophan at the CDR3 end, a read error is likely. This chain uses TRBV28 with TRBJ1-1; D call uncertain. Trimming pared 8 bases from V and 1 base from J, leaving 17 bases between. The CDR3 sequence is 15 residues long. Looked up from germline, CDR1 is MDHEN and CDR2 is SYDVKM. CDR3 loop: CASRTTSKGNTEAFL. The DNA of the CDR3 is TGTGCCAGCCGTACTACATCGAAGGGGAACACTGAAGCTTTCCTT.

Details on this clonotype: One end of the junction fails to match germline, which may point to a read error. The chain recombines TRBV6-1 with TRBJ1-1; perhaps TRBD1 as D (5 bases). Germline assignment: CDR1 MNHNS and CDR2 SASEGT. The CDR3 sequence is 15 residues long. The CDR3 DNA is TGTGCTTGCAGTCCATGGGGCATCTTGAACACTGAGGCTTTCTTT. Amino acids: CACSPWGILNTEAFF.

Points on this clonotype: An end of the junction does not agree with germline; a read error may underlie this. The chain joins TRBV6-2 or TRBV6-3 to TRBJ2-1, with D perhaps matching TRBD1 (5 bases). This CDR3 is built from 15 residues. CDR1 and CDR2 from the germline V gene are MNHEY and SVGEGT. The CDR3 DNA reads as TGTCCCAGCAGTTACAGGAGTGGGTTCTACAATGAGCAGTTCTTC. Protein: CPSSYRSGFYNEQFF.

This clonotype was counted ten times or more. This sequence joins TRBV10-2 and TRBJ1-5; tentatively, D is TRBD1 (5 bases). Per germline, CDR1 WSHSY and CDR2 SAAADI. The CDR3 runs 13 residues. The ends were cut back, 6 bases at V and 5 bases at J, with 11 bases in the middle. The CDR3 sequence is CASRGGGDQPQHF. The CDR3 nucleotides are TGCGCCAGCAGGGGGGGAGGTGATCAGCCCCAGCATTTT.

About this clonotype itself: A much larger clonotype is one base distant, so this may be a read error. The rearrangement uses TRBV4-3 and TRBJ2-7, with D maybe TRBD1 (5 bases). CDR3 length equals 14 residues. V lost 5 bases to trimming and J lost 7 bases, with 18 bases between them. The V gene's germline CDR1 is LGHNA and CDR2 YSLEER. The chain's CDR3 is CASSVYMGLGEQYF. The CDR3 nucleotides read TGCGCCAGCAGCGTATACATGGGGCTGGGGGAGCAGTACTTC.

The gene calls are TRBV6-2 or TRBV6-3 and TRBJ2-3, with TRBD2 identical over 7 bases. The CDR3 length is 16 residues. V shed 9 bases and J 7 bases; nucleotides not matched to a gene: 19. Germline V gene lookup returns CDR1 MNHEY and CDR2 SVGEGT. The CDR3 protein is CARSPHSSGNLNTQYF. CDR3 coding DNA: TGTGCCAGGAGTCCCCATTCAAGCGGGAATCTTAATACGCAGTATTTT.

This clonotype was seen only a few times. The chain joins TRBV30 to TRBJ2-7, with D possibly matching TRBD1 (5 bases). V was trimmed by 2 bases and J by 0 bases, leaving 11 bases between them. There are 14 residues in the CDR3. CDR1 GTSNPN and CDR2 SVGIG come from the germline V gene (reference sequence). CDR3 amino acids: CAWSRNRYSYEQYF. The CDR3 DNA is TGTGCCTGGAGTAGGAACAGGTACTCCTACGAGCAGTACTTC.

This clonotype was found a few times. One junction end does not reproduce the germline sequence, and a read error may be involved. The gene calls are TRBV5-1 and TRBJ2-1; 9 nucleotides align to TRBD2. CDR1 is SGHRS and CDR2 is YFSETQ in the germline V gene. This CDR3 region has 16 residues. CDR3 sequence reads: CASSGKVAGAYNEQFF. DNA of the CDR3: TGTGCCAGCAGCGGGAAGGTAGCGGGGGCCTACAATGAGCAGTTCTTC.

As for this clonotype: Just one base apart from a much larger clone, this may be a read error. The CDR3 end shows no conserved phenylalanine or tryptophan, and so a read error is likely. This chain connects TRBV4-3 to TRBJ1-1; D gene ambiguous. The germline V and J ends were trimmed by 2 bases and 6 bases, with 13 bases remaining between them. From germline, CDR1 is LGHNA and CDR2 YSLEER. The CDR3 extends over 14 amino acids. The CDR3 bases are TGCGCCAGCAGCCAATCACATATTCACGCTGAAGCTTTCTTA. It is translated as CASSQSHIHAEAFL.